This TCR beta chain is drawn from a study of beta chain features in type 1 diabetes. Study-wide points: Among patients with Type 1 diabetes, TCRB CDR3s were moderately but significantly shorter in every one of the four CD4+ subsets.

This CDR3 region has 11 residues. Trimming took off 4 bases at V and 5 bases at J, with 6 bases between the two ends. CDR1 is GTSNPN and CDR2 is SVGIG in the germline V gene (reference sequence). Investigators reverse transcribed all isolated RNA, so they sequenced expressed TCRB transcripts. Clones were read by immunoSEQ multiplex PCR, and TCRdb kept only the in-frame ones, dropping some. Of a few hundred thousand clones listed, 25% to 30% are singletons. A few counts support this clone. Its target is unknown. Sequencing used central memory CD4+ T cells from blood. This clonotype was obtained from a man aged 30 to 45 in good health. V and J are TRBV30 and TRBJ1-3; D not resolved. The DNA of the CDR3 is TGTGCCTGGACGGAAAGAAACACCATATATTTT. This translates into CAWTERNTIYF.